Each of the 23 T cell receptor beta chains below was sequenced from the same sample in a study of cytomegalovirus exposure and HLA in healthy donors. The PCR made use of 60 Vbeta and 13 Jbeta primers. Sequencing was performed with immunoSEQ multiplex PCR; in TCRdb, only in-frame clones are kept and a portion is missing. The sample has 100,000 to 150,000 clones; 78% are singletons. The material sequenced was PBMCs. The source is a man between 25 and 39 years old in good health and CMV-seropositive.

The gene calls are TRBV21-1 and TRBJ2-3; the table's TRBD2 call for D was not verified on the DNA. TRBV21-1 is an annotated pseudogene. This CDR3 is 17 amino acids long. CDR3 DNA: TGTGCCAGCAGCAAACACCTATCAGCGGGAGAAACAGATACGCAGTATTTT. It translates to CASSKHLSAGETDTQYF.

CDR3 in DNA: TGTGCCAGCAGCTTCCAAGCGGGAGGGCGGGAGACCCAGTACTTC. It encodes CASSFQAGGRETQYF. The V gene is TRBV7-2, the J gene TRBJ2-5; 10 positions agree with TRBD2. V dropped 3 bases and J dropped 5; count of bases not matched to a gene: 6. Germline values: CDR1 SGHTA, CDR2 FQGNSA. The CDR3 spans 15 residues.

The chain carries TRBV5-1 and TRBJ2-2; 7 nucleotides match TRBD1. The junction had 5 bases not matched to a gene; V was cut back by 2 bases and J by 1 base. The CDR3 is made up of 16 amino acids. Germline values: CDR1 SGHRS, CDR2 YFSETQ. CDR3 nucleotides: TGCGCCAGCAGCTTTCCCCGGGACAGGAACACCGGGGAGCTGTTTTTT. Amino acids: CASSFPRDRNTGELFF.

Comments on this clone: Additional DNA sequences in this sample encode the identical CDR3. The chain links TRBV7-9 to TRBJ2-7, with TRBD1 as a possible D gene (5 bases). The CDR3 is 13 amino acids. V lost 3 bases and J 3 bases, leaving 9 bases between the germline ends. The germline CDR1 and CDR2 sequences are SEHNR and FQNEAQ (reference sequence). The chain's CDR3 is CASSFSGNYEQYF. In DNA, the CDR3 is TGTGCCAGCAGCTTTTCAGGGAACTACGAGCAGTACTTC.

The chain joins TRBV5-1 to TRBJ2-7; 9 positions match TRBD1. The CDR3 runs 14 residues. V lost 4 bases and J lost 3; bases outside the gene matches: 5. The germline V gene has CDR1 SGHRS and CDR2 YFSETQ. CDR3 nucleotides: TGCGCCAGCAGCCCCATGACAGGGGGCTACGAGCAGTACTTC. Translation: CASSPMTGGYEQYF.

This rearrangement joins TRBV6-5 to TRBJ2-5; D is perhaps TRBD1 (5 bases). Per germline, CDR1 MNHEY and CDR2 SVGAGI. Deletions cut 6 bases from V and 4 bases from J, with 15 bases between. This CDR3 has 14 residues. This chain's CDR3 is CASSPRSTGETQYF. The CDR3 nucleotides are TGTGCCAGCAGCCCCAGGAGCACAGGAGAGACCCAGTACTTC.

V gene TRBV5-1 combines with J gene TRBJ2-1; 12 bases align to TRBD1. V shed 4 bases, J shed 7 bases, and the junction held 9 bases outside the gene matches. The CDR3 runs to 16 residues. Germline V gene sequence: CDR1 SGHRS, CDR2 YFSETQ. The CDR3 sequence: CASSIAGTGGLNEQFF. In DNA form, the CDR3 reads TGCGCCAGCAGCATTGCCGGGACAGGGGGCCTGAATGAGCAGTTCTTC.

The V call is TRBV7-8, the J call TRBJ2-1; tentative D call: TRBD2 (6 bases). Germline V lookup: CDR1 SGHVS, CDR2 FQNEAQ. The CDR3 extends over 15 amino acids. Trimming stripped 2 bases from V and 7 bases from J, with 15 bases between. The CDR3 sequence: CASSLRLGYGNEQFF. The DNA of the CDR3 is TGTGCCAGCAGCTTAAGACTAGGCTATGGGAATGAGCAGTTCTTC.

The chain recombines TRBV19 with TRBJ2-1; 15 bases fit TRBD2. The V segment lost 4 bases and the J segment 7 bases; nucleotides outside the gene matches: 20. The CDR3 loop spans 21 amino acids. Germline V gene data show CDR1 as LNHDA and CDR2 as SQIVND (reference sequence). CDR3 protein: CASSTPSLGLAGGKLRNEQFF. CDR3 bases: TGTGCCAGTAGTACGCCCAGTTTGGGACTAGCGGGAGGTAAATTGAGGAATGAGCAGTTCTTC.

This rearrangement joins TRBV6-5 to TRBJ2-7, with 10 nucleotides matching TRBD1. The germline gives CDR1 MNHEY, CDR2 SVGAGI. The CDR3 contains 15 residues. V was clipped by 3 bases and J by 2 bases; unmatched bases: 4. Here the CDR3 reads CASSYHGQGAYEQYF. DNA of the CDR3: TGTGCCAGCAGTTATCACGGACAGGGGGCCTACGAGCAGTACTTC.

V gene TRBV19 combines with J gene TRBJ1-1; the match to TRBD1 covers 7 bases. The length of the CDR3 is 13 residues. From germline, CDR1 is LNHDA and CDR2 SQIVND (reference sequence). The junction had 5 bases not matched to a gene; V was cut back by 6 bases and J by 4 bases. CDR3 nucleotides: TGTGCCAGTAGGACAGGGTGGGCCACTGAAGCTTTCTTT. Amino acid sequence: CASRTGWATEAFF.

J is TRBJ2-1 and V is TRBV6-1, with 9 bases aligning to TRBD2. J was trimmed by 3 bases and V by 8 bases; bases with no gene match: 2. This CDR3 region has 13 residues. Germline CDR1 is MNHNS and CDR2 is SASEGT. DNA for the CDR3: TGTGCCAGCCCTAGCGGGGACTACAATGAGCAGTTCTTC. Protein: CASPSGDYNEQFF.

The rearrangement uses TRBV10-3 and TRBJ2-7; D may be TRBD2 (5 bases). Trimming cost V 11 bases and J 1 base, with 15 bases left between them. CDR1 ENHRY and CDR2 SYGVKD come from the germline V gene. This CDR3 comprises 13 residues. For the CDR3, the DNA is TGTGCCCATCGGGGTAGCGAATCCTACGAGCAGTACTTC. This sequence encodes CAHRGSESYEQYF.

V and J are TRBV15 and TRBJ1-2, with D unclear. The CDR3 extends over 17 amino acids. V shed 1 base and J shed 1 base, with 16 bases lying between them. From germline, CDR1 is LNHNV and CDR2 YYDKDF (reference sequence). The CDR3 region has the DNA TGTGCCACCAGCAGAGGCCTAACAGAATATAATAACTATGGCTACACCTTC. Translation gives CATSRGLTEYNNYGYTF.

J is TRBJ1-3 and V is TRBV4-2; D is uncertain. V dropped 6 bases and J dropped 0 bases, with 12 bases sitting between them. This CDR3 spans 15 amino acids. Germline loops: CDR1 LGHNA, CDR2 YNFKEQ. CDR3 loop: CASSSTTASGNTIYF. The CDR3 bases are TGTGCCAGCAGTTCGACAACAGCCTCTGGAAACACCATATATTTT.

The V and J genes are TRBV7-2 and TRBJ2-7; D is possibly TRBD1 (5 bases). Trimming took off 5 bases at V and 1 base at J, with 24 bases between the two ends. The CDR3 contains 18 residues. Germline V gene data show CDR1 as SGHTA and CDR2 as FQGNSA. The CDR3 loop is CASSLDPPRVGVSYEQYF. The CDR3 DNA reads TGTGCCAGCAGCCTGGACCCCCCGAGAGTAGGGGTATCCTACGAGCAGTACTTC.

This chain joins TRBV9 and TRBJ1-2; D might be TRBD1 (5 bases). The V gene's germline CDR1 is SGDLS and CDR2 YYNGEE. This CDR3 has 14 amino acids. V was trimmed by 4 bases and J by 2 bases, leaving 12 bases between them. CDR3 bases: TGTGCCAGCAGCCCGCAAGCAGGGAACTATGGCTACACCTTC. This gives the protein CASSPQAGNYGYTF.

CDR3 DNA: TGTGCCAGTAGTATTGGTCGGTACGACAGGTTTTACAATGAGCAGTTCTTC. Amino acids: CASSIGRYDRFYNEQFF. The chain uses TRBV19 and TRBJ2-1, with D maybe TRBD1 (6 bases). The CDR3 has 17 amino acids. Germline V gene data show CDR1 as LNHDA and CDR2 as SQIVND (reference sequence). The V gene lost 3 bases and the J gene lost 4 bases, with 19 bases spanning the gap.

This clone was seen a few times. This chain links TRBV5-1 with TRBJ2-3; D not resolved. Deletions cut 0 bases from V and 1 base from J, with 3 bases between. The V gene's germline CDR1 is SGHRS and CDR2 YFSETQ. The CDR3 spans 13 residues. The CDR3 nucleotides are TGCGCCAGCAGCTTGGTAGGCACAGATACGCAGTATTTT. This codes for CASSLVGTDTQYF.

The chain recombines TRBV6-6 with TRBJ2-1, with 9 bases that match TRBD1. CDR1 is MNHNY and CDR2 is SVGAGI in the germline V gene (reference sequence). CDR3 length: 15 residues. V was pared by 1 base and J by 8 bases, with 6 bases of the junction left unmatched. The CDR3 nucleotides read TGTGCCAGCAGTTACTTCCGGGACAGGGTGCATGAGCAGTTCTTC. Translated: CASSYFRDRVHEQFF.

The chain employs TRBV7-9 and TRBJ2-5; 9 bases map to TRBD1. The CDR3 covers 16 residues. V dropped 4 bases and J dropped 2; count of bases not matched to a gene: 8. From germline, CDR1 is SEHNR and CDR2 FQNEAQ (reference sequence). CDR3 residues: CASSSWPGQGQETQYF. The CDR3 DNA reads TGTGCCAGCAGCTCGTGGCCGGGACAGGGTCAAGAGACCCAGTACTTC.

To note about this clone: This CDR3 fails to terminate in the conserved phenylalanine or tryptophan, so it likely reflects a read error. The chain combines TRBV4-3 with TRBJ2-7, with D perhaps matching TRBD2 (5 bases). Deletions cut 3 bases from V and 5 bases from J, with 29 bases between. The CDR3 is 19 amino acids. Germline V lookup: CDR1 LGHNA, CDR2 YSLEER. CDR3 in amino acids: CASSHEEPSISRGIHEQYL. The CDR3 bases are TGCGCCAGCAGCCACGAAGAGCCCTCCATTTCTAGAGGGATCCACGAGCAGTACCTC.

This clone was seen only a few times. The chain links TRBV6-5 to TRBJ2-1; the D gene is possibly TRBD2 (5 bases). From germline, CDR1 is MNHEY and CDR2 SVGAGI. Between the trimmed V and J ends, which lost 3 bases and 5 bases, there was a span of 11 bases. The CDR3 runs 14 residues. The chain's CDR3 is CASSYTPSNNEQFF. The CDR3 DNA follows: TGTGCCAGCAGTTATACCCCTAGCAACAATGAGCAGTTCTTC.